The 5 T cell receptor beta chains given below trace back to one sample, sequenced in a study of T cells in Graves' hyperthyroidism and ophthalmopathy. TCR beta CDR3 region amplification was performed from RNA transcripts. First-round RT-PCR of the TCR CDR3 relied on the HTBI primer set. TCRdb redid the calling of the multiplex PCR reads with MiXCR, one entry per CDR3 protein. The sample consists of 400,000 to 550,000 distinct CDR3 sequences, around 24% of them appearing once. The sequenced material came from blood. These receptors originate from a woman under 40 with Graves' ophthalmopathy.

The chain is built from TRBV6-2 or TRBV6-3 and TRBJ2-7; 9 bases agree with TRBD2. The CDR3 has 14 residues. Germline CDR1 is MNHEY and CDR2 is SVGEGT. J gave up 1 base and V 6 bases, and 4 bases lay outside the gene matches. In nucleotides, the CDR3 is TGTGCCAGCAGCTGGACTAGCGTATCCTACGAGCAGTACTTC. Its protein product is CASSWTSVSYEQYF.

This clonotype has just a few counts. The chain couples TRBV11-2 to TRBJ1-1; D uncertain. This CDR3 has 13 residues. V was cut by 8 bases and J by 1 base, with 11 bases left in between. Germline V gene lookup returns CDR1 SGHAT and CDR2 FQNNGV. The CDR3 is CASAKQANTEAFF. CDR3 in DNA: TGTGCCAGCGCGAAGCAGGCGAACACTGAAGCTTTCTTT.

The chain carries TRBV20-1 and TRBJ2-7, with no clear D. The CDR3 totals 12 residues. The ends were cut back, 0 bases at V and 2 bases at J, with 5 bases in the middle. CDR1 and CDR2 from the germline V gene are DFQATT and SNEGSKA (reference sequence). CDR3 loop: CSARDLTYEQYF. CDR3 DNA sequence: TGCAGTGCTAGAGACCTCACCTACGAGCAGTACTTC.

This clonotype has a handful of counts. V usage is TRBV6-1 and J usage is TRBJ1-4; no clear D gene. The CDR3 is 15 amino acids. Germline V gene data show CDR1 as MNHNS and CDR2 as SASEGT. Between the trimmed V and J ends, which lost 6 bases and 7 bases, there was a span of 18 bases. This CDR3 is CASSMRGPNLEKLFF. The CDR3 nucleotides are TGTGCCAGCAGCATGCGTGGACCGAATCTTGAAAAACTGTTTTTT.

In this sample, this clonotype turned up many times. The chain carries TRBV27 and TRBJ1-3; TRBD1 is a possible D gene (5 bases). Germline V lookup: CDR1 MNHEY, CDR2 SMNVEV (reference sequence). The CDR3 covers 16 residues. Trimming removed 6 bases at V and 13 bases at J, with 28 bases between. Here the CDR3 DNA reads TGTGCCAGCAGCCCCGGAATTCGGGACGAAACGCCGTTGATATATTTT. Translation gives CASSPGIRDETPLIYF.